This entry lists 19 T cell receptor beta chains sequenced from one sample in a study of blood T cell repertoires in COVID-19 (dated by TCRdb to the early 2020s). Library generation was performed with the immunoSEQ multiplex PCR assay. Imported from immuneACCESS, the table was reduced by TCRdb to in-frame sequences with V and J called. These copies leave out some clones; in studies compared against another copy, an unresolved V gene accounts for under half, and the cause of the remainder is not known. This sample comprises around 50,000 clones, about 88% of them detected only once. The ten largest clones capture over 7.5% of the sample. The specimen was peripheral blood. The receptors derive from a man aged 50-59 years with active COVID-19.

This clone is judged medium-sized. J is TRBJ2-7 and V is TRBV7-9, with D maybe TRBD1 (5 bases). Germline CDR1 SEHNR, CDR2 FQNEAQ (reference sequence). CDR3 size: 15 residues. V was pared by 9 bases and J by 4 bases, with 22 bases between. In DNA form, the CDR3 reads TGTGCCAGTCAAAAAGGGGCAGGATTAGGGTACGAGCAGTACTTC. Encoded protein: CASQKGAGLGYEQYF.

The rearrangement joins TRBV5-1 to TRBJ2-1; 13 nucleotides line up with TRBD2. The V gene's germline CDR1 is SGHRS and CDR2 YFSETQ. The V gene end was trimmed by 4 bases and the J gene end by 4 bases; junction bases not matched to a gene: 2. The CDR3 totals 15 residues. The DNA of the CDR3 is TGCGCCAGCAGCCAGGGACTAGCGGGATACAATGAGCAGTTCTTC. It codes for CASSQGLAGYNEQFF.

V is TRBV10-1 and J is TRBJ2-1; D might be TRBD2 (6 bases). This CDR3 is 15 amino acids long. CDR1 WNHNN and CDR2 SYGVQD come from the germline V gene (reference sequence). V shed 6 bases and J shed 0 bases, with 12 bases lying between them. CDR3 protein: CASSRDLSSYNEQFF. CDR3 nucleotides: TGCGCCAGCAGCCGGGACTTGAGCTCCTACAATGAGCAGTTCTTC.

The J gene is TRBJ1-4, the V gene TRBV5-4; D perhaps matches TRBD1 (6 bases). Trimming removed 5 bases at V and 3 bases at J, with 11 bases between. Per germline, CDR1 SGHNT and CDR2 YYREEE (reference sequence). The CDR3 covers 14 residues. CDR3: CASSPQGPNEKLFF. DNA of the CDR3: TGTGCCAGCAGTCCACAGGGTCCTAATGAAAAACTGTTTTTT.

The chain combines TRBV5-8 with TRBJ2-1; the match to TRBD2 covers 10 bases. The V gene end was trimmed by 3 bases and the J gene end by 2 bases; junction bases not matched to a gene: 2. The CDR3 is made up of 15 amino acids. Germline V gene lookup returns CDR1 SGHTS and CDR2 YDEGEE. DNA of the CDR3: TGTGCCAGCAGCTCGAGCGGGGGGGCCTACAATGAGCAGTTCTTC. Protein: CASSSSGGAYNEQFF.

V gene TRBV19 combines with J gene TRBJ2-1, with 9 bases lining up with TRBD1. The CDR3 contains 14 residues. Losses at the gene ends were 5 bases for V and 13 bases for J; bases not matched to a gene: 12. Looked up from germline, CDR1 is LNHDA and CDR2 is SQIVND (reference sequence). For the CDR3, the DNA is TGTGCCAGTAGTCCAGGTCCCCGGGACAGGGCTCAGTTCTTC. Translated: CASSPGPRDRAQFF.

This clone appeared a single time. The chain carries TRBV11-3 and TRBJ2-5; no clear D gene. Germline V gives CDR1 SGHNT, CDR2 YENEEA. With 1 base removed from V and 3 bases from J, the gap between germline ends came to 6 bases. CDR3 length: 13 amino acids. This CDR3 is CASSLGYKETQYF. CDR3 nucleotides: TGTGCCAGCAGCTTAGGCTATAAAGAGACCCAGTACTTC. The whole variable domain, remainder taken from reference TRBV11-3 and TRBJ2-5, is EAGVVQSPRYKIIEKKQPVAFWCNPISGHNTLYWYLQNLGQGPELLIRYENEEAVDDSQLPKDRFSAERLKGVDSTLKIQPAELGDSAVYLCASSLGYKETQYFGPGTRLLVL.

The chain carries TRBV6-6 and TRBJ2-7; tentatively, D is TRBD1 (6 bases). The CDR3 is made up of 16 amino acids. Germline CDR1 is MNHNY and CDR2 is SVGAGI (reference sequence). Trimming took off 5 bases at V and 3 bases at J, with 20 bases between the two ends. CDR3 nucleotides: TGTGCCAGCAGTCCGCCAACCACAGGGATCGGCTACGAGCAGTACTTC. Its translation: CASSPPTTGIGYEQYF.

CDR3 sequence reads: CASSNRPPRTSGRPDTQYF. DNA of the CDR3: TGTGCCAGCTCAAACCGCCCGCCGCGGACTAGCGGGAGACCGGATACGCAGTATTTT. V usage is TRBV7-2 and J usage is TRBJ2-3, with 13 bases fitting TRBD2. The V gene's germline CDR1 is SGHTA and CDR2 FQGNSA. The CDR3 has 19 amino acids. V lost 8 bases to trimming and J lost 6 bases; unmatched junction nucleotides: 20.

The chain recombines TRBV12-5 with TRBJ2-3; 8 bases map to TRBD2. The length of the CDR3 is 14 residues. V lost 5 bases and J lost 3; bases outside the gene matches: 4. Germline CDR1 reads LGHNT; CDR2 reads FRNRAP. This CDR3 reads CASGRSGGTDTQYF. The DNA for the CDR3 is TGTGCTAGTGGTAGAAGCGGGGGAACAGATACGCAGTATTTT.

The chain is built from TRBV28 and TRBJ2-3, with D perhaps TRBD2 (5 bases). V lost 8 bases and J 5 bases, leaving 17 bases between the germline ends. The length of the CDR3 is 14 residues. The germline CDR1 and CDR2 sequences are MDHEN and SYDVKM. This chain's CDR3 is CASGALAAGDTQYF. CDR3 sequence (DNA): TGTGCCAGCGGAGCTCTAGCTGCTGGAGATACGCAGTATTTT.

The genes are TRBV23-1 and TRBJ1-4; TRBD1 is a possible D gene (6 bases). TRBV23-1 is designated an ORF whose function remains uncertain. This CDR3 spans 15 amino acids. Trimming removed 6 bases from V and 8 bases from J, with 19 bases in between. This CDR3 reads CASSWQGRGEEKLFF. The CDR3 nucleotides read TGCGCCAGCAGCTGGCAGGGGAGGGGAGAAGAAAAACTGTTTTTT.

V gene TRBV7-2 combines with J gene TRBJ2-4; 9 bases line up with TRBD1. This CDR3 contains 16 residues. Germline CDR1 is SGHTA and CDR2 is FQGNSA. The V segment lost 1 base and the J segment 10 bases; nucleotides outside the gene matches: 11. CDR3 nucleotide sequence: TGTGCCAGCAGCTTAGGCGGGACAGGGAGGGGTGTAATTCAGTACTTC. Its protein product is CASSLGGTGRGVIQYF.

The chain joins TRBV3-1 (or the pseudogene TRBV3-2) to TRBJ1-1; tentatively, D is TRBD1 (5 bases). The CDR3 consists of 13 residues. The germline V gene encodes CDR1 LGHDT and CDR2 YNNKEL (reference sequence). Trimming took off 6 bases at V and 1 base at J, with 9 bases between the two ends. The CDR3 sequence: CASSLGENTEAFF. In DNA, the CDR3 is TGTGCCAGCAGTTTAGGGGAGAACACTGAAGCTTTCTTT.

The CDR3 coding sequence is TGCGCCAGCAGCTTGGACAGGGGTGATGGCTACACCTTC. Amino acids: CASSLDRGDGYTF. The gene calls are TRBV5-1 and TRBJ1-2; TRBD1 matches 7 bases. Germline lookup yields CDR1 SGHRS and CDR2 YFSETQ. V lost 0 bases to trimming and J lost 6 bases; unmatched junction nucleotides: 2. The CDR3 runs 13 residues.

This chain connects TRBV19 to TRBJ1-5; D gene uncertain. Trimming took 3 bases from V and 0 from J, leaving 12 bases between them. The germline gives CDR1 LNHDA, CDR2 SQIVND (reference sequence). This CDR3 has 16 amino acids. The CDR3 DNA reads TGTGCCAGTAGTATTATGGACGGGGTTAGCAATCAGCCCCAGCATTTT. It translates to CASSIMDGVSNQPQHF.

This chain connects TRBV7-3 to TRBJ2-2, with 9 bases lining up with TRBD2. CDR1 SGHTA and CDR2 FQGTGA come from the germline V gene. The CDR3 extends over 16 amino acids. With 7 bases clipped from V and 6 bases from J, the junction kept 12 bases outside the gene matches. CDR3 DNA sequence: TGTGCCAGCACCCTGGGGGGACTAGCAGGCTCCGGGGAGCTGTTTTTT. It encodes CASTLGGLAGSGELFF.

The chain has TRBV6-5 and TRBJ1-1, with 8 bases aligning to TRBD1. Germline V gene sequence: CDR1 MNHEY, CDR2 SVGAGI. CDR3 length equals 15 residues. With V trimmed by 5 bases and J by 2 bases, 7 bases remained unmatched. CDR3 DNA: TGTGCCAGCAGTACAGGACAGGGCCCCAACACTGAAGCTTTCTTT. This codes for CASSTGQGPNTEAFF.

The chain recombines TRBV4-1 with TRBJ2-2; maybe TRBD1 (5 bases). The CDR3 is 15 amino acids. CDR1 and CDR2 from the germline V gene are MGHRA and YSYEKL. Trimming pared 6 bases from V and 0 bases from J, leaving 11 bases between. This CDR3 is CASRDGQANTGELFF. Written as DNA, the CDR3 is TGCGCCAGCAGAGACGGACAAGCGAACACCGGGGAGCTGTTTTTT.